This is a list of T cell receptor beta chains from one sample in a study of blood T cell repertoires in COVID-19. Sequencing used immunoSEQ multiplex PCR; TCRdb keeps in-frame clones, though not all of them. The sample includes approximately 160,000 clones, over 90% of them seen just once. Sequencing input: peripheral blood. These receptors were taken from a man aged 45-65 years with acute or convalescent COVID-19. The CDR3 runs from the conserved cysteine through the conserved F or W. The order of the fields is V gene, D gene, J gene, clone size, CDR3 protein, CDR3 DNA. D genes are given only for firm matches. Only part of the rows carry a size: once, few, many, or a class if the clone is expanded.

TRBV15,TRBD1,TRBJ1-1,NA,CATSKDRVGTEAFF,TGTGCCACCAGCAAAGACAGGGTTGGCACTGAAGCTTTCTTT
TRBV5-6,TRBD1,TRBJ1-1,once,CASSHRGWNTEAFF,TGTGCCAGCAGCCACAGGGGCTGGAACACTGAAGCTTTCTTT
TRBV5-1,TRBD2,TRBJ2-5,NA,CASSWRSGGETQYF,TGCGCCAGCAGCTGGCGCAGCGGGGGAGAGACCCAGTACTTC
TRBV14,TRBD1,TRBJ2-7,NA,CASSHPGQGYEQYF,TGTGCCAGCAGCCATCCGGGACAGGGGTACGAGCAGTACTTC
TRBV7-8,TRBD2,TRBJ2-1,NA,CASSQILAGVGSEQFF,TGTGCCAGCAGTCAAATACTAGCGGGAGTAGGTAGTGAGCAGTTCTTC
TRBV30,NA,TRBJ1-2,NA,CASTGYYGYTF,TGTGCCAGCACAGGGTACTATGGCTACACCTTC
TRBV29-1,TRBD1,TRBJ1-2,NA,CSAEDRENYGYTF,TGCAGCGCTGAGGACAGGGAAAACTATGGCTACACCTTC
TRBV19,TRBD1,TRBJ1-2,NA,CASKLTGTDYYGYTF,TGTGCCAGTAAACTGACCGGGACAGACTACTATGGCTACACCTTC
TRBV5-6,NA,TRBJ1-2,NA,CASSLTGLNYGYTF,TGTGCCAGCAGCTTGACGGGTCTGAACTATGGCTACACCTTC
TRBV6-1,NA,TRBJ1-5,NA,CASSELGARNQPQHF,TGTGCCAGCAGTGAACTGGGGGCTCGAAATCAGCCCCAGCATTTT
TRBV6-6,TRBD1,TRBJ2-2,NA,CASRRTGGMAGELFF,TGTGCCAGCAGAAGGACAGGGGGGATGGCCGGGGAGCTGTTTTTT
TRBV15,TRBD2,TRBJ2-3,NA,CATRRGLGDTQYF,TGTGCCACCAGGCGGGGGTTAGGAGATACGCAGTATTTT
TRBV28,NA,TRBJ2-7,once,CASSVQYEQYF,TGTGCCAGCAGTGTTCAATACGAGCAGTACTTC
TRBV5-3,TRBD1,TRBJ1-5,NA,CARSQQGRPQHF,TGTGCCAGAAGTCAACAGGGGAGGCCCCAGCATTTT
TRBV7-2,NA,TRBJ1-2,NA,CASSLDENYGYTF,TGTGCCAGCAGCTTAGATGAGAACTATGGCTACACCTTC
TRBV28,NA,TRBJ2-1,NA,CAISSTGHLSYNEQFF,TGTGCCATCTCATCCACGGGACACCTCTCCTACAATGAGCAGTTCTTC
TRBV2,TRBD1,TRBJ1-1,NA,CASSNQGADTEAFF,TGTGCCAGCAGTAACCAGGGGGCGGATACTGAAGCTTTCTTT
TRBV7-8,NA,TRBJ1-5,NA,CASSLGPDQPQHF,TGTGCCAGCAGCTTAGGTCCGGATCAGCCCCAGCATTTT
TRBV6-4,TRBD2,TRBJ2-2,NA,CARGTSVPWNTGELFF,TGTGCCAGGGGGACTAGCGTTCCGTGGAACACCGGGGAGCTGTTTTTT
TRBV28,NA,TRBJ1-2,NA,CASKQGIYGYTF,TGTGCCAGCAAGCAGGGAATCTATGGCTACACCTTC
TRBV9,NA,TRBJ2-2,NA,CASREPGLHTGELFF,TGTGCCAGCAGGGAACCGGGACTTCACACCGGGGAGCTGTTTTTT
TRBV7-3,TRBD1,TRBJ1-2,NA,CASSLGPGTGGGYTF,TGTGCCAGCAGCTTAGGCCCGGGGACAGGGGGCGGCTACACCTTC
TRBV10-3,NA,TRBJ2-1,NA,CAISELSGSYNEQFF,TGTGCCATCAGTGAGTTAAGCGGGTCCTACAATGAGCAGTTCTTC
TRBV6-5,NA,TRBJ1-5,NA,CASRAGLTNYQPQHF,TGTGCCAGCAGGGCGGGCCTGACCAATTATCAGCCCCAGCATTTT
TRBV4-1,NA,TRBJ2-3,NA,CASSQERPTVRVSTDTQYF,TGCGCCAGCAGCCAAGAGCGGCCCACGGTACGGGTTAGCACAGATACGCAGTATTTT
TRBV6-5,NA,TRBJ1-4,few,CASSYSGAFNEKLFF,TGTGCCAGCAGTTACTCGGGGGCGTTTAATGAAAAACTGTTTTTT
TRBV27,TRBD1,TRBJ1-2,NA,CASSFMDRGLGGYTF,TGTGCCAGCAGTTTTATGGACAGGGGGTTGGGAGGCTACACCTTC
TRBV27,NA,TRBJ1-5,NA,CASSELRDTGNQPQHF,TGTGCCAGCAGTGAACTCCGGGACACTGGCAATCAGCCCCAGCATTTT
TRBV30,TRBD1,TRBJ1-2,once,CAWRGEGQGWAYGYTF,TGTGCCTGGAGGGGGGAGGGACAGGGCTGGGCCTATGGCTACACCTTC
TRBV5-1,NA,TRBJ2-2,NA,CASSLVLATTGELFF,TGCGCCAGCAGCTTGGTTCTAGCGACTACCGGGGAGCTGTTTTTT
TRBV4-2,TRBD2,TRBJ2-1,NA,CASSQEGTGGHNEQFF,TGTGCCAGCAGCCAAGAAGGAACGGGAGGGCACAATGAGCAGTTCTTC
TRBV5-1,NA,TRBJ2-7,NA,CASSSMGAGGREQYF,TGCGCCAGCAGCTCCATGGGGGCAGGGGGGAGAGAGCAGTACTTC
TRBV30,NA,TRBJ2-3,NA,CAWSARRTGGTDTQYF,TGTGCCTGGAGCGCGCGACGGACTGGGGGGACAGATACGCAGTATTTT
TRBV30,TRBD2,TRBJ2-3,NA,CAHSYGGGNTQYF,TGTGCACATAGCTATGGGGGGGGAAATACGCAGTATTTT
TRBV19,TRBD1,TRBJ1-1,NA,CASSIGAQGGIEAFF,TGTGCCAGTAGTATTGGGGCGCAGGGGGGAATTGAAGCTTTCTTT